Included here is one TCR beta chain sequence, with context. No antigen is known for it. These data originate in a study of T cell responses to AZD1222 COVID-19 vaccine. Study results and caveats: Baseline seropositivity characterized only a handful of AZD1222 recipients. In the spike-specific TCR repertoire, nearly half reportedly target unmutated variant regions. Possibly, clonal diversity was underestimated; donors were largely white British and included more females.

The table came from immunoSEQ multiplex PCR; TCRdb's copy has only in-frame clones and leaves some out. Of about 150,000 clones listed, approximately 94% are singletons. Per germline, CDR1 SNHLY and CDR2 FYNNEI. V lost 4 bases and J 7 bases, leaving 13 bases between the germline ends. The CDR3 runs 14 residues. The chain uses TRBV2 and TRBJ2-2; D may be TRBD1 (5 bases). The clonotype was recovered from an adult in good health. Material: peripheral blood, obtained on day 0 of AZD1222 vaccination. CDR3 DNA: TGTGCCAGCAGTGGATCAGGGTCCGACGGGGAGCTGTTTTTT. Translation: CASSGSGSDGELFF.